The 9 T cell receptor beta chains in this list originate from one sample, sequenced in a study of immune characterization of retroperitoneal liposarcoma. TCRdb used MiXCR to reprocess the PCR reads, holding one entry per CDR3 protein. Here the sample spans more than 10,000 distinct CDR3 sequences, roughly a quarter being singletons. The sample taken for sequencing was tumor tissue. These receptors all come from a male donor with retroperitoneal liposarcoma.

The rearrangement uses TRBV6-1 and TRBJ2-3; TRBD1 agrees at 7 bases. The DNA end is more similar to TRBJ2-7, so the J call may be wrong. CDR3 length: 15 amino acids. CDR1 is MNHNS, CDR2 SASEGT, per germline. The DNA for the CDR3 is TGTGCCAGCAGAACCGGGACAGTCCCCTTCCGGGAGCAGTACTTC. Protein sequence: CASRTGTVPFREQYF.

This clonotype has only a few counts. The chain recombines TRBV12-3 or TRBV12-4 with TRBJ1-3; D unresolved. This CDR3 contains 18 residues. Deletions cut 4 bases from V and 3 bases from J, with 22 bases between. This CDR3 reads CASSSDGVGGFSGNTIYF. The CDR3, as DNA: TGTGCCAGCAGTTCAGATGGAGTGGGAGGGTTTAGTGGAAACACCATATATTTT.

The V and J genes are TRBV6-1 and TRBJ1-2; D is ambiguous. The V gene lost 0 bases and the J gene lost 4 bases, with 9 bases spanning the gap. From germline, CDR1 is MNHNS and CDR2 SASEGT. CDR3 length: 14 residues. CDR3 DNA sequence: TGTGCCAGCAGTGAAGCGCGGTCATTCTATGGCTACACCTTC. Protein sequence: CASSEARSFYGYTF.

This clonotype was recorded many times. V and J are TRBV6-6 and TRBJ2-1; tentative D call: TRBD2 (6 bases). The end of the DNA aligns better with TRBJ2-7, so the J call may be wrong. The CDR3 consists of 15 residues. Germline lookup yields CDR1 MNHNY and CDR2 SVGAGI (reference sequence). CDR3 protein: CASSYSGGTSYEQYF. CDR3 in DNA: TGTGCCAGCAGTTACTCTGGCGGGACTTCCTACGAGCAGTACTTC.

This clonotype was seen many times. This chain uses TRBV6-1 with TRBJ2-1; TRBD2 agrees at 10 bases. The end of the DNA fits TRBJ2-7 better, so the J call may be wrong. Germline values: CDR1 MNHNS, CDR2 SASEGT. The CDR3 consists of 15 residues. As DNA, the CDR3 is TGTGCCAGCAGTTCAACTAGCGGGGCGACCTACGAGCAGTACTTC. Amino acids: CASSSTSGATYEQYF.

The table lists this clonotype with a few counts. The chain recombines TRBV11-2 with TRBJ2-1; D not resolved. The CDR3 is 13 amino acids. Trimming pared 4 bases from V and 13 bases from J, leaving 17 bases between. Germline V CDR1 and CDR2: SGHAT, FQNNGV. The CDR3: CASSWTPGETQFF. CDR3 coding DNA: TGTGCCAGCAGCTGGACGCCGGGCGAGACCCAGTTCTTC.

The rearrangement links TRBV11-2 to TRBJ2-1; D uncertain. The length of the CDR3 is 13 residues. Trimming removed 2 bases from V and 5 bases from J, with 7 bases in between. Per the germline V gene, CDR1 is SGHAT and CDR2 is FQNNGV. As DNA, the CDR3 is TGTGCCAGCAGCTTATCCGTGAACAATGAGCAGTTCTTC. This gives the protein CASSLSVNNEQFF.

A single count supports this clonotype. In this CDR3 the conserved last residue, phenylalanine or tryptophan, is missing, so a read error is likely. This chain connects TRBV7-6 to TRBJ2-1; TRBD1 is a possible D gene (6 bases). The CDR3 spans 17 residues. V was cut by 1 base and J by 0 bases, with 13 bases left in between. The V gene's germline CDR1 is SGHVS and CDR2 FNYEAQ. The CDR3 region is CASSLVSAGASYNEQFL. CDR3 DNA: TGTGCCAGCAGCTTAGTGTCGGCAGGGGCCTCCTACAATGAGCAGTTCTTA.

This clonotype has more than one count but fewer than ten. CDR3 DNA sequence: TGTGCCAGCAGTTTAGGGGGGGCAGGGGGAAAACTGTTTTTT. It yields the protein CASSLGGAGGKLFF. The chain recombines TRBV12-3 or TRBV12-4 with TRBJ1-4; TRBD1 matches at 7 bases. The CDR3 is made up of 14 amino acids. With 1 base clipped from V and 10 bases from J, the junction kept 6 bases outside the gene matches.